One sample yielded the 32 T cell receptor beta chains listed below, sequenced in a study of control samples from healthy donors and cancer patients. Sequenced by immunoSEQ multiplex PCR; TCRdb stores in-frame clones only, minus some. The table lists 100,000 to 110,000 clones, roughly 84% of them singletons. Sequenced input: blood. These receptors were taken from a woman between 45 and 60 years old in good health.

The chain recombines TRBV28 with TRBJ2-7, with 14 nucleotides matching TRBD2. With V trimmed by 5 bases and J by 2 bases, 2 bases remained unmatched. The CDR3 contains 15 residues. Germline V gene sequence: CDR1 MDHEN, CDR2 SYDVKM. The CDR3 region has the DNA TGTGCCAGCAGTGCGACTAGCGGGGGGGCCTACGAGCAGTACGTC. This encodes CASSATSGGAYEQYV.

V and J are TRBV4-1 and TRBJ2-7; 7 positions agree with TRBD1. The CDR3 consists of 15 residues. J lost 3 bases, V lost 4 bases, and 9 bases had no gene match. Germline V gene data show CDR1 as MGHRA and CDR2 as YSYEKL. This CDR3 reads CASSPLRDSFYEQYF. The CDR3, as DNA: TGCGCCAGCAGCCCCCTACGGGACAGTTTCTACGAGCAGTACTTC.

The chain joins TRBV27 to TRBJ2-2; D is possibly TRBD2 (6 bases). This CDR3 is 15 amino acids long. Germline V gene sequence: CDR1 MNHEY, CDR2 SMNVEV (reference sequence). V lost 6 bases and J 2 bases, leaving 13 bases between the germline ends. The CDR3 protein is CASSPGRGNTGELFF. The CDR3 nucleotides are TGTGCCAGCAGCCCCGGGCGGGGAAACACCGGGGAGCTGTTTTTT.

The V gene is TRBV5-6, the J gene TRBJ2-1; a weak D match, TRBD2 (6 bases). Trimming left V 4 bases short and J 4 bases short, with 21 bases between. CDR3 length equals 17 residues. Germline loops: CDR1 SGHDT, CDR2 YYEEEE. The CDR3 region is CASSRGGPGLSYNEQFF. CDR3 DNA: TGTGCCAGCAGCCGCGGCGGTCCGGGACTTAGTTACAATGAGCAGTTCTTC.

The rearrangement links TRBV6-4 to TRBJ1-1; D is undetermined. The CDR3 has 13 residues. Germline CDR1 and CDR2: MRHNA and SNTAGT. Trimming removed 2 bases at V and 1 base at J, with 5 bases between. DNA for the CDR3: TGTGCCAGCAGTGACAAGACGAACACTGAAGCTTTCTTT. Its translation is CASSDKTNTEAFF.

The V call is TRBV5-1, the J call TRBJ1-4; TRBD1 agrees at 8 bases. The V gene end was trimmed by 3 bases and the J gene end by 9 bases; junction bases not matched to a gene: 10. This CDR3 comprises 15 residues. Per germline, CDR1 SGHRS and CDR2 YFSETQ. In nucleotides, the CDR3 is TGCGCCAGCAGCTCAACCGGGACAGGAGGTAAAAAACTGTTTTTT. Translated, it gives CASSSTGTGGKKLFF.

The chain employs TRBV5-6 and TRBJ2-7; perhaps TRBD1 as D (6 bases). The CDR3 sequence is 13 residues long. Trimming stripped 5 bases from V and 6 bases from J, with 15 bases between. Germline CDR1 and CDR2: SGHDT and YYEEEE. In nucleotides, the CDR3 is TGTGCCAGCAGTAGGGACATCTACGCCGAGCAGTACTTC. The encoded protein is CASSRDIYAEQYF.

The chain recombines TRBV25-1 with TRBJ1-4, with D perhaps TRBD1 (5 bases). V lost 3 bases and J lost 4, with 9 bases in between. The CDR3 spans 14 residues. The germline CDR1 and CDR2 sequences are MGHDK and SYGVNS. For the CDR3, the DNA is TGTGCCAGCAGTGACAGGGCTAGTAATGAAAAACTGTTTTTT. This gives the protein CASSDRASNEKLFF.

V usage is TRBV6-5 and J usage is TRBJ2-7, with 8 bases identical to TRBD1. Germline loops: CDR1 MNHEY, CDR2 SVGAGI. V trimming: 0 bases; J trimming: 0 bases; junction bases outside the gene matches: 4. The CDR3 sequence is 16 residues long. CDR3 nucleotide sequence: TGTGCCAGCAGTTACTCGGGACAGGTTCGCTCCTACGAGCAGTACTTC. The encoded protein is CASSYSGQVRSYEQYF.

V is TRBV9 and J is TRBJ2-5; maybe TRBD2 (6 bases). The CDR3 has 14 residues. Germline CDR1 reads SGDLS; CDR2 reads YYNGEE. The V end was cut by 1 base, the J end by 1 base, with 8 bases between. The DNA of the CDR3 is TGTGCCAGCAGCGTAATGGGACTCCAAGAGACCCAGTACTTC. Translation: CASSVMGLQETQYF.

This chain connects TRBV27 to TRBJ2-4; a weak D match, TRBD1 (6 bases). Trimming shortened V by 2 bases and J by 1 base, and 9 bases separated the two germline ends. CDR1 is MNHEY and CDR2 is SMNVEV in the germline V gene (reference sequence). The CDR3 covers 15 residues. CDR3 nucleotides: TGTGCCAGCAGTTTAACAGGGCTGGCCAAAAACATTCAGTACTTC. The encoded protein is CASSLTGLAKNIQYF.

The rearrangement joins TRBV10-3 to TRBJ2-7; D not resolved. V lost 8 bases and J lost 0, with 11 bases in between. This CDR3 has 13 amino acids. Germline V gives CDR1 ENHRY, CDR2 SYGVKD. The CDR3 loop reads CAICAYSSYEQYF. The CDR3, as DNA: TGTGCCATCTGTGCGTACAGCTCCTACGAGCAGTACTTC.

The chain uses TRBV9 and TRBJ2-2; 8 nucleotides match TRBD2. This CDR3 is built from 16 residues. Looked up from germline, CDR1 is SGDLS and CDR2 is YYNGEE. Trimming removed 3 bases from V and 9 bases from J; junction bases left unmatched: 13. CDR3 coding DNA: TGTGCCAGCAGCGCCTACGGGGGGGGCGGTAACCGGGAGCTGTTTTTT. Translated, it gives CASSAYGGGGNRELFF. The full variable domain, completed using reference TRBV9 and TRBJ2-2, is DSGVTQTPKHLITATGQRVTLRCSPRSGDLSVYWYQQSLDQGLQFLIQYYNGEERAKGNILERFSAQQFPDLHSELNLSSLELGDSALYFCASSAYGGGGNRELFFGEGSRLTVL.

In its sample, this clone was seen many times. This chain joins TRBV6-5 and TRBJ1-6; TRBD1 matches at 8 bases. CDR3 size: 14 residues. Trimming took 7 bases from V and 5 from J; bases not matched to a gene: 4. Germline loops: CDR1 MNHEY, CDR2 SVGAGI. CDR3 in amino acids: CASTPDRDNSPLHF. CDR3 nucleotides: TGTGCCAGCACCCCGGACAGGGATAATTCACCCCTCCACTTT.

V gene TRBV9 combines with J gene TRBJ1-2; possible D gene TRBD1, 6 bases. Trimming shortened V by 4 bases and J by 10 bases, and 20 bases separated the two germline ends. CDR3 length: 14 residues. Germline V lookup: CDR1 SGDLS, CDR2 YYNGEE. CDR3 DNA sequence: TGTGCCAGCAGCCTACTCTCAACAGGGTCGCCCTACACCTTC. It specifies CASSLLSTGSPYTF.

CDR3 nucleotide sequence: TGTGCCAGCAGCCTCCAGACAGGGACCGGGGAGCTGTTTTTT. Its protein product is CASSLQTGTGELFF. The chain is built from TRBV9 and TRBJ2-2; TRBD1 matches 7 bases. The CDR3 has 14 amino acids. The ends lost 4 bases at V and 5 bases at J; junction bases unmatched: 5. Germline V gives CDR1 SGDLS, CDR2 YYNGEE.

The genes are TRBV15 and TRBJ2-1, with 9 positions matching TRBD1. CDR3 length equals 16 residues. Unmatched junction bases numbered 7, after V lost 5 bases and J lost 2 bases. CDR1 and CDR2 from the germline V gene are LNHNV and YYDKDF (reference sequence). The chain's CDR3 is CATSVRDRAPYNEQFF. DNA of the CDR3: TGTGCCACCAGCGTCCGGGACAGGGCCCCCTACAATGAGCAGTTCTTC.

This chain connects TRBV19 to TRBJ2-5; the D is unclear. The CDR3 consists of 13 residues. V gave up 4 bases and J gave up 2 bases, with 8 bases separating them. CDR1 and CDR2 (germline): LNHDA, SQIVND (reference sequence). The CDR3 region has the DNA TGTGCCAGTAGTAGGCGGTCTCAAGAGACCCAGTACTTC. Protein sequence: CASSRRSQETQYF. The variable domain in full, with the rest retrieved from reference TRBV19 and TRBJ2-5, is DGGITQSPKYLFRKEGQNVTLSCEQNLNHDAMYWYRQDPGQGLRLIYYSQIVNDFQKGDIAEGYSVSREKKESFPLTVTSAQKNPTAFYLCASSRRSQETQYFGPGTRLLVL.

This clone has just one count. The CDR3 sequence is CATSRDYKAETQYF. CDR3 coding DNA: TGTGCCACCAGCAGAGATTACAAAGCTGAGACCCAGTACTTC. The V and J genes are TRBV15 and TRBJ2-5; D remains unclear. The CDR3 totals 14 residues. Germline V CDR1 and CDR2: LNHNV, YYDKDF (reference sequence). V was pared by 0 bases and J by 5 bases, with 10 bases between.

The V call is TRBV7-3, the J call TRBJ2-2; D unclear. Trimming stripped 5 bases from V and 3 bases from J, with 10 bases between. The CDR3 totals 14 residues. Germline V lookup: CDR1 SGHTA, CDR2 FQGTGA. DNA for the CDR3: TGTGCCAGCAGCCCGGGCTTAGACACCGGGGAGCTGTTTTTT. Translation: CASSPGLDTGELFF.

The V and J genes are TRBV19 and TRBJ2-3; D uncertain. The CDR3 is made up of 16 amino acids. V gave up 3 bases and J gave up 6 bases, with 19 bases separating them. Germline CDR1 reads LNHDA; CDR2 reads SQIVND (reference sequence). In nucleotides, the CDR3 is TGTGCCAGTAGTATTAAGTGGCGGACCTCCGGGGATACGCAGTATTTT. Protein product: CASSIKWRTSGDTQYF.

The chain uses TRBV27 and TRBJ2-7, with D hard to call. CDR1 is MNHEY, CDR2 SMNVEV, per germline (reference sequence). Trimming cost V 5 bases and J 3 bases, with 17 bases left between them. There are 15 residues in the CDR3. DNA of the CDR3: TGTGCCAGCAGTCTCCAACCGGCCCTAGGCTACGAGCAGTACTTC. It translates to CASSLQPALGYEQYF.

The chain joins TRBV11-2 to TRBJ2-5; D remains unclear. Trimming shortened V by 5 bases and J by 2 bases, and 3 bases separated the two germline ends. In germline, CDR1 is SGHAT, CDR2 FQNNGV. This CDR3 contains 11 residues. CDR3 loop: CASSEQETQYF. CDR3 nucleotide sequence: TGTGCCAGCAGCGAACAAGAGACCCAGTACTTC.

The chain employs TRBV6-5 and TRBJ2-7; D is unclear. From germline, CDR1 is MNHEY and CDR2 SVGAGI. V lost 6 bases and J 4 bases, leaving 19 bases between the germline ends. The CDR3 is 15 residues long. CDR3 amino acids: CASSRRAYGKYEQYV. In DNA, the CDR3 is TGTGCCAGCAGCCGACGGGCGTACGGAAAATACGAGCAGTACGTC.

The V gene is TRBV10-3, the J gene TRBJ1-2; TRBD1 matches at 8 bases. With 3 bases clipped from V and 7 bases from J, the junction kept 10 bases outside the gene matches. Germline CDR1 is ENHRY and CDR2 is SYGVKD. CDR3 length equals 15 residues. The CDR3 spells CAISDIGQGRSGYTF. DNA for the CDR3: TGTGCCATCAGTGATATCGGACAGGGAAGGTCTGGCTACACCTTC.

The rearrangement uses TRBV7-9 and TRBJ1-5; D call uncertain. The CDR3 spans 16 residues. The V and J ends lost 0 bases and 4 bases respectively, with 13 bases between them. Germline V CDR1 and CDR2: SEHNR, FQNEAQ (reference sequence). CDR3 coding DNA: TGTGCCAGCAGCTTAGCAAGTGCGGGGAGTAATCAGCCCCAGCATTTT. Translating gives CASSLASAGSNQPQHF.

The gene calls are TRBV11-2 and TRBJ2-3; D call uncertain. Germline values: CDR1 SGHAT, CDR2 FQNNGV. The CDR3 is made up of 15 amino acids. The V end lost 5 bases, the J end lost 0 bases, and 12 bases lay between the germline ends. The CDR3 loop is CASSLVTASTDTQYF. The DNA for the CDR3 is TGTGCCAGCAGCCTAGTCACAGCTAGCACAGATACGCAGTATTTT.

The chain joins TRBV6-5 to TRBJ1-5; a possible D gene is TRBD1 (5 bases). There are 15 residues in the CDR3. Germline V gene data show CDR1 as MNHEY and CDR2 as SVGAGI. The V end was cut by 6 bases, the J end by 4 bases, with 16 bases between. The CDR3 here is CASRRKGKGNQPQHF. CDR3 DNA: TGTGCCAGCAGGAGAAAGGGGAAAGGGAATCAGCCCCAGCATTTT.

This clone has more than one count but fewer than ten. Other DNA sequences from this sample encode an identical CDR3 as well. As DNA, the CDR3 is TGCGCCAGCAGCCGCACAGATACGCAGTATTTT. Residues: CASSRTDTQYF. The genes are TRBV5-1 and TRBJ2-3; D is unclear. The CDR3 covers 11 residues. Germline CDR1 SGHRS, CDR2 YFSETQ. V shed 4 bases and J shed 1 base, with 1 base lying between them.

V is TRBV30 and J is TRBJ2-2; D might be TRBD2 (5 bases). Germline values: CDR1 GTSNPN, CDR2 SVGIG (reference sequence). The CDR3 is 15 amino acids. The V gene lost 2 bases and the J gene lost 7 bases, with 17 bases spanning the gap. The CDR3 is CAWSTDPSGYGELFF. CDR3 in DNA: TGTGCCTGGAGTACAGACCCCTCGGGGTACGGGGAGCTGTTTTTT.

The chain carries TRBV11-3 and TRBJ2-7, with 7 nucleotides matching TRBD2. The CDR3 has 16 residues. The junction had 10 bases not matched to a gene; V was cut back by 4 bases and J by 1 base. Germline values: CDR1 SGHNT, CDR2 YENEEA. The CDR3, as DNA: TGTGCCAGCAGCTGGGGGGGAAACCGTTTTTCCTACGAGCAGTACTTC. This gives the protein CASSWGGNRFSYEQYF.

CDR3 coding DNA: TGTGCCAGCAAACTGGGACTACGAGAGACCCAGTACTTC. Encoded protein: CASKLGLRETQYF. The chain is built from TRBV12-3 or TRBV12-4 and TRBJ2-5; 7 bases align to TRBD2. J was trimmed by 4 bases and V by 7 bases; bases with no gene match: 6. The CDR3 contains 13 residues.